This T cell receptor beta chain is from a study of control samples from healthy donors and cancer patients. Sequenced by immunoSEQ multiplex PCR; TCRdb stores in-frame clones only, minus some. The sample has some 79,000 clones, 89% seen once. Input material: blood. This clonotype originated in a man between 45 and 60 years old in good health.

Here the CDR3 DNA reads TGTGCCAGCAGCCCCTCTAGCCCGGGGTATCATGAGCAGTTCTTC. Translation gives CASSPSSPGYHEQFF. J is TRBJ2-1 and V is TRBV16; TRBD2 might be the D (5 bases). The CDR3 contains 15 residues. The germline gives CDR1 KGHSY, CDR2 FQNENV. Trimming cost V 4 bases and J 8 bases, with 18 bases left between them.